Below, one TCR beta chain is given with its context. The target antigen is unknown. This entry comes from a study of beta chain features in type 1 diabetes. The investigators reverse transcribed all of the isolated RNA, so they sequenced expressed TCRB transcripts. The method was immunoSEQ multiplex PCR; TCRdb's version includes in-frame clones alone and lacks a portion of them. The profile shows 200,000 to 300,000 clones, just over 20% of them singletons. Broader study findings: For Type 1 diabetes patients, all four CD4+ subsets carried TCRB CDR3s that were moderately but significantly shorter.

The origin of this receptor is a woman aged 40 to 50 with type 1 diabetes. Sequencing was carried out using naive CD4+ T cells from blood.

The CDR3 sequence: CASSSFGYNEQFF. The CDR3 nucleotides are TGTGCCAGCAGTTCCTTCGGGTACAATGAGCAGTTCTTC. J is TRBJ2-1 and V is TRBV7-9, with unresolved D. CDR1 SEHNR and CDR2 FQNEAQ come from the germline V gene (reference sequence). Trimming removed 6 bases from V and 4 bases from J, with 10 bases in between. The CDR3 runs to 13 residues.